This TCR beta chain was sequenced for a study of blood T cells in healthy people across ages. The study's findings and limits: Because donor CMV status was unknown, expanded clonotype changes were possibly confounded. Donors of long life had a larger count of naive CD4+ cells and greater diversity than aged donors.

The trim removed 4 bases at V and 0 bases at J, leaving 4 bases unmatched. The CDR3 extends over 17 amino acids. Germline CDR1 reads LNHDA; CDR2 reads SQIVND (reference sequence). Primers used in a second PCR of roughly 6 to 11 cycles were a sample-barcoded 5' primer and a J-beta primer mix. Each CDR3 protein gets one entry after TCRdb re-called the 5' RACE reads with MiXCR. The sample lists about 640,000 distinct CDR3 sequences, 45% to 65% occurring once. Each donor supplied about 9.6 milliliters of peripheral blood. Per-sample yields of isolated PBMCs were at least 6 million. Remarks on this clonotype: The target antigen is unknown.

The sequencing input was blood. The chain links TRBV19 to TRBJ2-5; 14 positions agree with TRBD2. The receptor was isolated from a man aged 55 to 69 in good health. The CDR3 DNA follows: TGTGCCAGTAGTAACGGACTAGCGGGGGGATACCAAGAGACCCAGTACTTC. Residues: CASSNGLAGGYQETQYF.